The 10 T cell receptor beta chains reported below all come from one sample, sequenced in a study of control samples from healthy donors and cancer patients. Produced via immunoSEQ multiplex PCR; TCRdb's table is partial and in-frame only. The table includes tens of thousands of clones, approximately 90% detected once. Sequencing input: PBMCs. The receptors come from a woman in her thirties or forties with head and neck cancer.

The chain joins TRBV5-6 to TRBJ1-3, with TRBD1 matching 10 bases. Germline V lookup: CDR1 SGHDT, CDR2 YYEEEE. V was clipped by 5 bases and J by 2 bases; unmatched bases: 7. The CDR3 sequence is 16 residues long. As DNA, the CDR3 is TGTGCCAGCAGTTACCTCGGACAGGGGGCTGGAAACACCATATATTTT. Translated: CASSYLGQGAGNTIYF.

The genes are TRBV28 and TRBJ2-1, with a possible D match to TRBD1 (6 bases). V dropped 8 bases and J dropped 8 bases, with 25 bases sitting between them. The CDR3 covers 16 residues. The V gene's germline CDR1 is MDHEN and CDR2 SYDVKM. The DNA of the CDR3 is TGTGCCAGCCATAGACAGGCTGGAAATAGGTATGATGAGCAGTTCTTC. Translated: CASHRQAGNRYDEQFF.

This clone showed up just once. V gene TRBV30 combines with J gene TRBJ1-2, with D possibly matching TRBD1 (6 bases). Between the trimmed V and J ends, which lost 2 bases and 6 bases, there was a span of 19 bases. The CDR3 runs to 15 residues. Per the germline V gene, CDR1 is GTSNPN and CDR2 is SVGIG (reference sequence). The CDR3 sequence: CAWSFSGALANGYTF. The CDR3 DNA reads TGTGCCTGGAGTTTTTCGGGGGCGTTGGCCAATGGCTACACCTTC.

CDR3 DNA sequence: TGTGCCAGCTCCGCTTCCTACGAGCAGTACTTC. Translated, it gives CASSASYEQYF. The genes are TRBV28 and TRBJ2-7; no reliable D call. Germline CDR1 reads MDHEN; CDR2 reads SYDVKM. There are 11 residues in the CDR3. V lost 8 bases to trimming and J lost 1 base, with 6 bases between them.

A word on this clone: Other DNA sequences from this sample encode an identical CDR3 as well. V and J are TRBV2 and TRBJ2-1; possibly TRBD1 for D (5 bases). Trimming shortened V by 6 bases and J by 3 bases, and 9 bases separated the two germline ends. Per germline, CDR1 SNHLY and CDR2 FYNNEI. The CDR3 has 13 residues. CDR3 bases: TGTGCCAGCAGGGGGCGAATCTACAATGAGCAGTTCTTC. Its translation is CASRGRIYNEQFF.

The chain has TRBV19 and TRBJ1-2, with D possibly being TRBD1 (5 bases). With 5 bases removed from V and 2 bases from J, the gap between germline ends came to 15 bases. CDR3 size: 15 residues. Germline CDR1 reads LNHDA; CDR2 reads SQIVND (reference sequence). In DNA, the CDR3 is TGTGCCAGTAGTGCTTCCACAGGACCAAACTATGGCTACACCTTC. This gives the protein CASSASTGPNYGYTF.

The chain combines TRBV14 with TRBJ1-6; weak D call: TRBD1 (5 bases). Germline values: CDR1 SGHDN, CDR2 FVKESK. The germline V and J ends were trimmed by 3 bases and 0 bases, with 21 bases remaining between them. The CDR3 length is 20 residues. The CDR3 spells CASSQTTRLGGGSYNSPLHF. CDR3 nucleotide sequence: TGTGCCAGCAGCCAGACCACCCGACTTGGGGGGGGCTCCTATAATTCACCCCTCCACTTT.

The chain recombines TRBV4-1 with TRBJ1-3; a possible D gene is TRBD1 (6 bases). Per the germline V gene, CDR1 is MGHRA and CDR2 is YSYEKL. CDR3 length: 16 amino acids. Trimming took off 6 bases at V and 3 bases at J, with 18 bases between the two ends. The CDR3 is CASRNLGGVYGNTIYF. DNA of the CDR3: TGCGCCAGCAGAAATCTCGGGGGCGTTTATGGAAACACCATATATTTT.

CDR3 nucleotide sequence: TGTGCCAGCAGTCCGAATGTCGCCCTCCAAGAGACCCAGTACTTC. Translating it yields CASSPNVALQETQYF. V and J are TRBV27 and TRBJ2-5; D unresolved. Germline values: CDR1 MNHEY, CDR2 SMNVEV (reference sequence). V was clipped by 5 bases and J by 1 base, with 14 bases between them. There are 15 residues in the CDR3.

This chain uses TRBV29-1 with TRBJ1-2; the D gene is possibly TRBD1 (6 bases). CDR1 and CDR2 from the germline V gene are SQVTM and ANQGSEA. The CDR3 is 14 residues long. V gave up 4 bases and J gave up 1 base, with 13 bases separating them. CDR3 amino acids: CSVVEQGFNYGYTF. CDR3 nucleotides: TGCAGCGTTGTAGAGCAGGGGTTTAACTATGGCTACACCTTC.